This entry describes one T cell receptor beta chain. Its specificity is unknown. Total RNA was extracted at no less than 6 micrograms per sample. Primers used in a second PCR of roughly 6 to 11 cycles were a sample-barcoded 5' primer and a J-beta primer mix. Every cDNA was tagged by a template-switch adaptor with 12 random nucleotides. TCRdb re-called the 5' RACE reads through MiXCR, storing one row per CDR3 protein. This table holds around 970,000 distinct CDR3 sequences, roughly 51% found once. These data come from a study of blood T cells in healthy people across ages. Regarding the study as a whole: Higher diversity and more naive CD4+ cells were features of long-lived donors, compared to aged donors. Underestimates were what the diversity estimates from one million T cells were considered to be.

V was pared by 5 bases and J by 0 bases, with 7 bases between. Per germline, CDR1 SGHTA and CDR2 FQGTGA. The CDR3 has 13 amino acids. The TCR originated in a woman aged 60-70 years in good health. J is TRBJ1-1 and V is TRBV7-3, with D unresolved. The sequenced material came from blood. The CDR3 nucleotides are TGTGCCAGCAGCCGCGAGATGAACACTGAAGCTTTCTTT. Amino acid sequence: CASSREMNTEAFF.